This entry lists 29 T cell receptor beta chains sequenced from one sample in a study of OX40 agonist ivuxolimab in advanced cancers. Data came from immunoSEQ multiplex PCR; TCRdb stores just in-frame clones and leaves some out. The top ten clones hold 0.15% to 0.19% of a sample with 95,000 to 150,000 clones, approximately 92% of them seen once. Sequencing was performed on CD4+ or CD8+ T cells sorted from blood, taken in a trial of the OX40 agonist ivuxolimab. The source of these receptors is an adult with an advanced solid tumor such as melanoma, head and neck, liver or kidney cancer.

The CDR3 nucleotides are TGTGCCAGCAGCCCCTACCGGAGTGGAGATACGCAGTATTTT. Translation: CASSPYRSGDTQYF. This rearrangement joins TRBV7-7 to TRBJ2-3; no clear D. The V end was cut by 5 bases, the J end by 5 bases, with 14 bases between. This CDR3 has 14 residues. Looked up from germline, CDR1 is SSHAT and CDR2 is FNYEAQ (reference sequence).

On this clone itself: At one end, the junction sequence differs from germline, possibly due to a read error. The chain is built from TRBV6-1 and TRBJ2-6, with D hard to call. There are 17 residues in the CDR3. Germline lookup yields CDR1 MNHNS and CDR2 SASEGT. CDR3 coding DNA: TGTGCCAGCAGGGAAGGCAGAGATATTGCTGGGGCCAACGTCCTGACTTTC. It is translated as CASREGRDIAGANVLTF.

About this clone itself: The same CDR3 can be traced to other DNA sequences in this sample. The gene calls are TRBV28 and TRBJ2-7; no clear D gene. Germline CDR1 is MDHEN and CDR2 is SYDVKM. V shed 2 bases and J shed 4 bases, with 3 bases lying between them. CDR3 length: 11 residues. This CDR3 reads CASSLRYEQYF. The CDR3 DNA reads TGTGCCAGCAGTTTAAGGTACGAGCAGTACTTC.

The rearrangement joins TRBV18 to TRBJ2-3; D remains unclear. V lost 4 bases to trimming and J lost 2 bases, with 4 bases between them. The CDR3 totals 12 residues. Germline V lookup: CDR1 KGHSH, CDR2 LQKENI. CDR3 sequence reads: CASSLSTDTQYF. CDR3 DNA: TGTGCCAGCTCACTCTCCACAGATACGCAGTATTTT.

The V call is TRBV18, the J call TRBJ1-1, with 8 bases fitting TRBD1. The CDR3 is 15 residues long. J gave up 2 bases and V 3 bases, and 5 bases lay outside the gene matches. Looked up from germline, CDR1 is KGHSH and CDR2 is LQKENI. The CDR3 is CASSPGGTGNTEAFF. CDR3 bases: TGTGCCAGCTCACCGGGAGGGACAGGAAACACTGAAGCTTTCTTT.

CDR3 nucleotide sequence: TGTGCCAGTAGTGTCAGGGGGCATGGCTACACCTTC. Protein: CASSVRGHGYTF. V usage is TRBV19 and J usage is TRBJ1-2; TRBD1 matches 8 bases. CDR1 and CDR2 from the germline V gene are LNHDA and SQIVND (reference sequence). Trimming took 5 bases from V and 6 from J; bases not matched to a gene: 2. CDR3 length: 12 residues.

This sequence joins TRBV7-9 and TRBJ1-5; weak D call: TRBD1 (5 bases). The CDR3 covers 14 residues. Trimming pared 5 bases from V and 10 bases from J, leaving 18 bases between. The germline CDR1 and CDR2 sequences are SEHNR and FQNEAQ (reference sequence). This CDR3 reads CASSLTTGGGPQHF. In DNA, the CDR3 is TGTGCCAGCAGCCTAACAACGGGGGGGGGACCCCAGCATTTT.

V is TRBV7-9 and J is TRBJ1-1; 10 nucleotides line up with TRBD1. The CDR3 runs 14 residues. After removal of 6 bases from V and 6 bases from J, the junction contained 7 bases not matched to a gene. Germline V CDR1 and CDR2: SEHNR, FQNEAQ (reference sequence). The CDR3 DNA reads as TGTGCCAGCAGTCCGACAGGGGGCGCGTCTGAAGCTTTCTTT. Its translation: CASSPTGGASEAFF.

This clone was seen just once. The rearrangement joins TRBV19 to TRBJ2-5, with TRBD2 matching over 12 bases. Germline-derived CDR1 and CDR2 are LNHDA and SQIVND (reference sequence). V lost 6 bases and J lost 4; bases outside the gene matches: 18. The CDR3 is 19 residues long. In nucleotides, the CDR3 is TGTGCCAGTAGCCCAAACCGAGGACTAGCGGGAAGACGGTCAGAGACCCAGTACTTC. Its translation: CASSPNRGLAGRRSETQYF.

This clone was detected once. V gene TRBV7-3 combines with J gene TRBJ2-1; no clear D gene. The V end was cut by 2 bases, the J end by 6 bases, with 11 bases between. Germline lookup yields CDR1 SGHTA and CDR2 FQGTGA. This CDR3 is 14 amino acids long. The CDR3 spells CASSLLTRTNEQFF. In DNA, the CDR3 is TGTGCCAGCAGCTTACTGACCAGGACCAATGAGCAGTTCTTC.

J is TRBJ1-4 and V is TRBV5-1; D gene ambiguous. The CDR3 spans 14 residues. Germline CDR1 is SGHRS and CDR2 is YFSETQ. V was pared by 3 bases and J by 12 bases, with 18 bases between. The CDR3 loop reads CASSWGGLPGELFF. CDR3 bases: TGCGCCAGCAGCTGGGGAGGGCTCCCCGGAGAACTGTTTTTT.

The chain uses TRBV11-2 and TRBJ2-7; a weak D match, TRBD1 (6 bases). CDR1 and CDR2 (germline): SGHAT, FQNNGV. The V end was cut by 5 bases, the J end by 0 bases, with 17 bases between. CDR3 length equals 16 residues. The CDR3: CASSLLGGPSSYEQYF. In DNA, the CDR3 is TGTGCCAGCAGCCTCTTAGGGGGACCAAGCTCCTACGAGCAGTACTTC.

Written as DNA, the CDR3 is TGTGCCAGCAACGTACAAGTGGCGCACAATGAGCAGTTCTTC. Translated: CASNVQVAHNEQFF. This chain connects TRBV7-9 to TRBJ2-1; no clear D. Germline V lookup: CDR1 SEHNR, CDR2 FQNEAQ (reference sequence). The length of the CDR3 is 14 residues. V was cut by 7 bases and J by 5 bases, with 15 bases left in between. Filled out from reference TRBV7-9 and TRBJ2-1, the complete variable domain reads DTGVSQNPRHKITKRGQNVTFRCDPISEHNRLYWYRQTLGQGPEFLTYFQNEAQLEKSRLLSDRFSAERPKGSFSTLEIQRTEQGDSAMYLCASNVQVAHNEQFFGPGTRLTVL.

V gene TRBV4-1 combines with J gene TRBJ1-4; the D is unclear. Per germline, CDR1 MGHRA and CDR2 YSYEKL. CDR3 length: 16 residues. The V and J ends lost 3 bases and 0 bases respectively, with 11 bases between them. The CDR3 region has the DNA TGCGCCAGCAGCCAGCTGGACCGAACAACTAATGAAAAACTGTTTTTT. The encoded protein is CASSQLDRTTNEKLFF.

V usage is TRBV18 and J usage is TRBJ1-2, with unresolved D. Germline lookup yields CDR1 KGHSH and CDR2 LQKENI. V lost 2 bases, J lost 6 bases, and 16 bases lay in between. The CDR3 covers 15 residues. CDR3: CASSPNSPLGDGYTF. CDR3 nucleotides: TGTGCCAGCTCACCAAACAGCCCCCTTGGGGATGGCTACACCTTC.

The chain couples TRBV7-9 to TRBJ1-6; weak D call: TRBD1 (5 bases). The germline V and J ends were trimmed by 1 base and 9 bases, with 25 bases remaining between them. From germline, CDR1 is SEHNR and CDR2 FQNEAQ (reference sequence). The CDR3 totals 19 residues. The CDR3: CASSLDDSRYPYKFSPLHF. The CDR3 nucleotides are TGTGCCAGCAGCTTAGATGACAGTCGATACCCTTATAAGTTTTCACCCCTCCACTTT.

V gene TRBV6-6 combines with J gene TRBJ1-4; D is unresolved. The CDR3 loop spans 13 amino acids. The germline V and J ends were trimmed by 7 bases and 3 bases, with 9 bases remaining between them. Germline assignment: CDR1 MNHNY and CDR2 SVGAGI (reference sequence). CDR3 residues: CASTYSPNEKLFF. The DNA of the CDR3 is TGTGCCAGCACCTACTCGCCTAATGAAAAACTGTTTTTT.

The sample holds a few counts of this clone. V gene TRBV7-9 combines with J gene TRBJ1-6; D gene unclear. V lost 2 bases to trimming and J lost 10 bases, with 12 bases between them. This CDR3 has 14 residues. Per germline, CDR1 SEHNR and CDR2 FQNEAQ (reference sequence). CDR3 loop: CASSLKGSNSPLHF. The CDR3 nucleotides are TGTGCCAGCAGCTTAAAAGGTTCTAACTCACCCCTCCACTTT.

V is TRBV5-5 and J is TRBJ1-5; maybe TRBD1 (6 bases). Trimming pared 4 bases from V and 0 bases from J, leaving 11 bases between. There are 15 residues in the CDR3. CDR1 and CDR2 (germline): SGHKS, YYEKEE (reference sequence). CDR3 protein: CASSPGTSSNQPQHF. As DNA, the CDR3 is TGTGCCAGCAGCCCCGGGACAAGTAGCAATCAGCCCCAGCATTTT.

The V and J genes are TRBV11-2 and TRBJ2-2, with TRBD2 identical over 8 bases. Germline V gene data show CDR1 as SGHAT and CDR2 as FQNNGV. This CDR3 has 18 residues. Trimming removed 4 bases from V and 5 bases from J; junction bases left unmatched: 15. In DNA form, the CDR3 reads TGTGCCAGCAGCTACCCCCAGTTCGGGGGGGTAGGTACCGGGGAGCTGTTTTTT. Translated: CASSYPQFGGVGTGELFF.

This chain connects TRBV5-1 to TRBJ2-3; TRBD2 is a possible D gene (5 bases). Germline V gives CDR1 SGHRS, CDR2 YFSETQ. V was trimmed by 1 base and J by 0 bases, leaving 12 bases between them. The CDR3 consists of 16 residues. The CDR3 here is CASSLRGSGSTDTQYF. The CDR3, as DNA: TGCGCCAGCAGCTTGAGAGGGTCCGGGAGCACAGATACGCAGTATTTT.

The J gene is TRBJ1-1, the V gene TRBV11-1; D possibly corresponds to TRBD1 (6 bases). This CDR3 region has 13 residues. V lost 3 bases and J lost 5, with 10 bases in between. Germline lookup yields CDR1 SGHAT and CDR2 FQDESV (reference sequence). The DNA for the CDR3 is TGTGCCAGCAGCTTTAAAGGGGGTACTGAAGCTTTCTTT. Encoded protein: CASSFKGGTEAFF.

The chain has TRBV7-9 and TRBJ2-7; D not resolved. This CDR3 has 16 residues. Trimming stripped 0 bases from V and 3 bases from J, with 15 bases between. CDR1 SEHNR and CDR2 FQNEAQ come from the germline V gene (reference sequence). CDR3 loop: CASSLAGSWVDYEQYF. In DNA form, the CDR3 reads TGTGCCAGCAGCTTAGCGGGCTCATGGGTGGACTACGAGCAGTACTTC.

This chain connects TRBV5-1 to TRBJ2-2; 9 nucleotides line up with TRBD1. The CDR3 contains 19 residues. V shed 3 bases and J 6 bases; nucleotides not matched to a gene: 18. The germline CDR1 and CDR2 sequences are SGHRS and YFSETQ. Here the CDR3 reads CASSSLAPTGTGKPGELFF. DNA of the CDR3: TGCGCCAGCAGCTCTTTGGCCCCCACCGGGACAGGGAAGCCCGGGGAGCTGTTTTTT.

V and J are TRBV29-1 and TRBJ2-7; no clear D. Germline V gene lookup returns CDR1 SQVTM and CDR2 ANQGSEA. This CDR3 is 12 amino acids long. Trimming took 6 bases from V and 0 from J, leaving 9 bases between them. DNA for the CDR3: TGCAGCGTGGCCGGCACCTCCTACGAGCAGTACTTC. It translates to CSVAGTSYEQYF.

The chain employs TRBV6-5 and TRBJ2-7; maybe TRBD1 (5 bases). The CDR3 sequence is 11 residues long. Germline CDR1 MNHEY, CDR2 SVGAGI. V dropped 6 bases and J dropped 7 bases, with 10 bases sitting between them. The CDR3, as DNA: TGTGCCAGCAGGGCGACAGAGGAGCAGTACTTC. This encodes CASRATEEQYF.

This clone was recorded only once. J is TRBJ2-2 and V is TRBV2, with D perhaps TRBD1 (6 bases). Germline V gives CDR1 SNHLY, CDR2 FYNNEI. This CDR3 contains 14 residues. The V end lost 6 bases, the J end lost 1 base, and 9 bases lay between the germline ends. CDR3 amino acids: CASSRTENTGELFF. For the CDR3, the DNA is TGTGCCAGCAGCCGGACAGAGAACACCGGGGAGCTGTTTTTT.

Concerning this clone itself: Sequence at one end of the junction differs from germline and may be a read error. This specimen includes other DNA sequences encoding the same CDR3. The chain links TRBV30 to TRBJ2-7; 9 positions agree with TRBD2. Per germline, CDR1 GTSNPN and CDR2 SVGIG (reference sequence). The CDR3 extends over 14 amino acids. This chain's CDR3 is CAWNRGGAIYEQYF. DNA of the CDR3: TGTGCCTGGAACCGCGGGGGGGCAATTTACGAGCAATACTTC. Variable domain in full (rest from reference TRBV30 and TRBJ2-7): SQTIHQWPATLVQPVGSPLSLECTVEGTSNPNLYWYRQAAGRGLQLLFYSVGIGQISSEVPQNLSASRPQDRQFILSSKKLLLSDSGFYLCAWNRGGAIYEQYFGPGTRLTVT.

The V gene is TRBV4-3, the J gene TRBJ1-6, with D unresolved. Trimming took 0 bases from V and 4 from J, leaving 7 bases between them. The CDR3 length is 15 residues. Germline V gene lookup returns CDR1 LGHNA and CDR2 YSLEER. The CDR3 protein is CASSQELGYNSPLHF. DNA for the CDR3: TGCGCCAGCAGCCAAGAATTAGGGTATAATTCACCCCTCCACTTT.